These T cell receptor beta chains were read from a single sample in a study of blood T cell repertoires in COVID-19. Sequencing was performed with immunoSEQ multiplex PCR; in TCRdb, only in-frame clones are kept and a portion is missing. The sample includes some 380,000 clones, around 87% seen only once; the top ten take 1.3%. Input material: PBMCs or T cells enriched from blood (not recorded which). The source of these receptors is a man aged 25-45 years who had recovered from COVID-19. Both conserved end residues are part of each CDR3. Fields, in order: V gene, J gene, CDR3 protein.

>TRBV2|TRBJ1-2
CASSETMGGYGYTF
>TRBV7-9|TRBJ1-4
CASSTLTGLNEKLFF
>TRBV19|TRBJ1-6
CASSIDPRTDSNSPLHF
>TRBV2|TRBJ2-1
CASMQGGSVNEQFF
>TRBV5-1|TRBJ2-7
CASSAWGQGHEQYF
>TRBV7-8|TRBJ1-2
CASSSADRLYGYTF
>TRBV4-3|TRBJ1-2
CASSSRQAGYGYTF
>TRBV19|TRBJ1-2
CASKEGAGGYTF
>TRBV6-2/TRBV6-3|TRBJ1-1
CASSYYSDRVSTEAFF
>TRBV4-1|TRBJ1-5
CASSQGMGGAQPQHF
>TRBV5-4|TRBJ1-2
CASSFRGDYGYTF
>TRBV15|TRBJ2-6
CATSHRTGSIPGVLTF
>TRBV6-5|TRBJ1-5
CASRVTENQPQHF
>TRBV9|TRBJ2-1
CASSRDRAYNEQFF
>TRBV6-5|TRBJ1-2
CASRAAGTIYGYTF
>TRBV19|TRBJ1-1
CASSLGTGNTEAFF
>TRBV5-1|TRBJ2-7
CASGRDSFYEQYF
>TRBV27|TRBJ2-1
CASSLGPGENEQFF
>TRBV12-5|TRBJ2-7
CASGLVSGTGSYEQYF
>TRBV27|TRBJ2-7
CASSFDSGGSYEQYF